This TCR beta chain is drawn from a study of cytotoxic CD8 clonotypes in ibrutinib-treated CLL. The CDR3 has 20 residues. J was trimmed by 3 bases and V by 1 base; bases with no gene match: 18. Per germline, CDR1 MDHEN and CDR2 SYDVKM. Some clones are missing from TCRdb's copy, which holds only in-frame ones; the method was immunoSEQ multiplex PCR. The table records some 92,000 clones, roughly three quarters of them present only once. Sequences were derived from PBMCs, sampled after 24 months of ibrutinib treatment. The source of this sequence is a human donor with chronic lymphocytic leukemia. The J gene is TRBJ2-7, the V gene TRBV28; TRBD2 matches at 10 bases. CDR3 loop: CASSLSKTGTSAWMGYEQYF. Here the CDR3 DNA reads TGTGCCAGCAGTTTATCAAAAACCGGGACTAGCGCTTGGATGGGCTACGAGCAGTACTTC.